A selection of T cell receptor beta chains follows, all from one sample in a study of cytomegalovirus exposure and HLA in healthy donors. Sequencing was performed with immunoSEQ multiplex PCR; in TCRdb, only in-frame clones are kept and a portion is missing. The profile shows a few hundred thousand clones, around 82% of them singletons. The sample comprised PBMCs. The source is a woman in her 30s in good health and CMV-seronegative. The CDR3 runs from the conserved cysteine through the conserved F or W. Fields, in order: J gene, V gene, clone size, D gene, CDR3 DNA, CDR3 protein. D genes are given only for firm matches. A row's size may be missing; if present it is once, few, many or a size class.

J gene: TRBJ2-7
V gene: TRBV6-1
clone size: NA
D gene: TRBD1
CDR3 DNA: TGTGCCAGCAGCCCCTGGGGACAGGCGTTCGAGCAGTACTTC
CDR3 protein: CASSPWGQAFEQYF

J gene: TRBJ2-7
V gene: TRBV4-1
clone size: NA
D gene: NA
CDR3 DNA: TGCGCCAGCAGCCAAGTGGTTCAGATCTACGAGCAGTACTTC
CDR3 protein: CASSQVVQIYEQYF

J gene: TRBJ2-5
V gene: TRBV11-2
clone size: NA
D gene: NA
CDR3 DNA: TGTGCCAGCGGCCTTAAGTACCAAGAGACCCAGTACTTC
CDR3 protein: CASGLKYQETQYF

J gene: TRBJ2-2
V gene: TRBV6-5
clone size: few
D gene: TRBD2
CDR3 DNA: TGTGCCAGCAGTTACCAAGCGGGGGGTTTAGTCGGGGAGCTGTTTTTT
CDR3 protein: CASSYQAGGLVGELFF

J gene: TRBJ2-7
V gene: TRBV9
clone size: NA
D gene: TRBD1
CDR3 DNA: TGTGCCAGCAGTGTTTCCGGGACAGCTAACTACGAGCAGTACTTC
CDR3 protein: CASSVSGTANYEQYF

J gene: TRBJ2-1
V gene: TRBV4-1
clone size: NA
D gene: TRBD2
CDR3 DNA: TGCGCCAGCAGCCACCTAGCGGGGGGTGACAATGAGCAGTTCTTC
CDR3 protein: CASSHLAGGDNEQFF

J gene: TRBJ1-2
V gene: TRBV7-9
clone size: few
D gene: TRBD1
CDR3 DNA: TGTGCCAGCAGCCCTAACACAGGGGGACGGGGCTACACCTTC
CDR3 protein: CASSPNTGGRGYTF

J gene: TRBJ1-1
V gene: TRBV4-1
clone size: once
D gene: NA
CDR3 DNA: TGCGCCAGCAGCCCCGCAGACAGGCTCCATCAAACTGAAGCTTTCTTT
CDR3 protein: CASSPADRLHQTEAFF

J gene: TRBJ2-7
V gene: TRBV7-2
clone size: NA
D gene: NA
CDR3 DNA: TGTGCCAGCAGCCGCGTTGAGCACTACGAGCAGTACTTC
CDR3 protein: CASSRVEHYEQYF

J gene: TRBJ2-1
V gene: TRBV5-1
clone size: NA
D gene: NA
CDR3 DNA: TGCGCCAGCAGCTTGGACAGGGCGAGCAATGAGCAGTTCTTC
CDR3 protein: CASSLDRASNEQFF

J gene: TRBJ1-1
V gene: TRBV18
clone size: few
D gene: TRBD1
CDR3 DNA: TGTGCCAGCTCACCATTGGGACAGATGAACACTGAAGCTTTCTTT
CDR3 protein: CASSPLGQMNTEAFF

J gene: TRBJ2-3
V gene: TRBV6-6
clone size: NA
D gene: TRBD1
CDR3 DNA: TGTGCCAGCAGTTACCCGCCCAGGGGGACCCGGGATACGCAGTATTTT
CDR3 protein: CASSYPPRGTRDTQYF

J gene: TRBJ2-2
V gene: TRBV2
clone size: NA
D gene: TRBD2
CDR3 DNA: TGTGCCAACAGTGAACTAGCGGGCATGGGGGAGCTGTTTTTT
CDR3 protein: CANSELAGMGELFF

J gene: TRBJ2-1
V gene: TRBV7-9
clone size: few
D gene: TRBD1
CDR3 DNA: TGTGCCAGCAGCCCCCCAGGGGGAAATGAGCAGTTCTTC
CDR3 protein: CASSPPGGNEQFF

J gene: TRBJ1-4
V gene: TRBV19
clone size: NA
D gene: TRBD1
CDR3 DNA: TGTGCCAGTAGCCAGGACAGGGTGGGGGATGAAAAACTGTTTTTT
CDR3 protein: CASSQDRVGDEKLFF

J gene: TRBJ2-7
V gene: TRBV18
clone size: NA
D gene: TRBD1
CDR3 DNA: TGTGCCAGCTCACCCCCTGGACAGGTAGGGTCCTACGAGCAGTACTTC
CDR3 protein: CASSPPGQVGSYEQYF

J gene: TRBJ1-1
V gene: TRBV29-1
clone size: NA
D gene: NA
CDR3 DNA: TGCAGCGTTAGCCGGGGGACCCCAGAGTTTTCTGAAGCTTTCTTT
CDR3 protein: CSVSRGTPEFSEAFF

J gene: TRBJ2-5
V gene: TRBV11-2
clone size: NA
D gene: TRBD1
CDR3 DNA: TGTGCCAGCAGCTTAAACAGGGGCCTGCAAGAGACCCAGTACTTC
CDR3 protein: CASSLNRGLQETQYF

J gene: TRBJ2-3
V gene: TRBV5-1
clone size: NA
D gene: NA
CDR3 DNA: TGCGCCAGCGGAGGGACGATGCAAGATACGCAGTATTTT
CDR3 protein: CASGGTMQDTQYF

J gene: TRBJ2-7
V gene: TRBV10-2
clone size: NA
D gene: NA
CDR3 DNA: TGCGCCACGCGGGGGCAGACCTACGAGCAGTACTTC
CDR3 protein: CATRGQTYEQYF

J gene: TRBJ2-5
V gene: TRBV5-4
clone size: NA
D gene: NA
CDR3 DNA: TGTGCCAGCAGCTTGCTGTCGTATGTCCAAGAGACCCAGTACTTC
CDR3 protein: CASSLLSYVQETQYF

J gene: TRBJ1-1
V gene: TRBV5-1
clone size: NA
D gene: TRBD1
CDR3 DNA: TGCGCCAGCAGCCCCCGACAGGGGGCTGAAGCTTTCTTT
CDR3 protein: CASSPRQGAEAFF

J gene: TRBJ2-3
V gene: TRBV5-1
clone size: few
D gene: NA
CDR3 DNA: TGCGCCAGCAGCACGGGGGAGCGGATGGTGGATACGCAGTATTTT
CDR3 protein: CASSTGERMVDTQYF

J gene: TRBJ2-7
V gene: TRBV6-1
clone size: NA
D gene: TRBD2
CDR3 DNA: TGTGCCTCCGGGCGGGAGGTACACCACGAGCAGTACTTC
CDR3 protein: CASGREVHHEQYF

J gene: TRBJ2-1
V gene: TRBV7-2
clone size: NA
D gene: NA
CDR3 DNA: TGTGCCAGCAGCTGGCGGAGCTCCTACAATGAGCAGTTCTTC
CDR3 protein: CASSWRSSYNEQFF

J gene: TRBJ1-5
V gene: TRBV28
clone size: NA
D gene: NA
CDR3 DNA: TGTGCCAGCTTCAACGCGGCTCAGCCCCAGCATTTT
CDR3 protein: CASFNAAQPQHF

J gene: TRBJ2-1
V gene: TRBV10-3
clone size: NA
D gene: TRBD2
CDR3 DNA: TGTGCCATCAGCGGGACTAGCGATCTCTACAATGAGCAGTTCTTC
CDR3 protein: CAISGTSDLYNEQFF

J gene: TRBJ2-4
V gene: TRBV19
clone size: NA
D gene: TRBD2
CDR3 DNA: TGTGCCAGTAGCGGGACTAGCGGAGCCAAAAACATTCAGTACTTC
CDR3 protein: CASSGTSGAKNIQYF

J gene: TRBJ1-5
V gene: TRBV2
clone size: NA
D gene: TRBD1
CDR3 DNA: TGTGCCAGCGTAGGGACAGGGGATTCCAATCAGCCCCAGCATTTT
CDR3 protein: CASVGTGDSNQPQHF

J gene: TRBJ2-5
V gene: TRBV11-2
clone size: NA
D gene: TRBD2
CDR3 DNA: TGTGCCAGCAGCTTAGTCAGCGGGGGAGAGACCCAGTACTTC
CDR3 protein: CASSLVSGGETQYF

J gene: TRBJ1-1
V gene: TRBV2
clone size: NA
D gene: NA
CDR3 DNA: TGTGCCAGCAGCGAGGACACTGAAGCTTTCTTT
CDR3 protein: CASSEDTEAFF

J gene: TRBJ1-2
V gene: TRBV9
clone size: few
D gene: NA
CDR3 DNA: TGTGCCAGCAGCCGCGACAGAAACTATGGCTACACCTTC
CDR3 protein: CASSRDRNYGYTF

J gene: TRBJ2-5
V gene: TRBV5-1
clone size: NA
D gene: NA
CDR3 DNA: TGCGCCAGCATGGCACAAGAGACCCAGTACTTC
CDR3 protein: CASMAQETQYF

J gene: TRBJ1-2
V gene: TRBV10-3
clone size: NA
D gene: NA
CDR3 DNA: TGTGCCATCAGTGAAGCGGGGGGGATTCCGAGCACCTTC
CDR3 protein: CAISEAGGIPSTF

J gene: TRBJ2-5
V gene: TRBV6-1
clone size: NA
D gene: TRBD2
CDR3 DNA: TGTGCCAGCACCACCCGGGGGGAGCAAGAGACCCAGTACTTC
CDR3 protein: CASTTRGEQETQYF

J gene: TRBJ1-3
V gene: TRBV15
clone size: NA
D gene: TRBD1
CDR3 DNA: TGTGCCACCAGCAGAAGCAGACCGGGACAGGGGGGAGCTGGAAACACCATATATTTT
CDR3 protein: CATSRSRPGQGGAGNTIYF

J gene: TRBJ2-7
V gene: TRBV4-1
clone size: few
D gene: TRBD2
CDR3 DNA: TGCGCCAGCAGCCAGATAGCGGGGGGCTACGAGCAGTACTTC
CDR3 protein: CASSQIAGGYEQYF

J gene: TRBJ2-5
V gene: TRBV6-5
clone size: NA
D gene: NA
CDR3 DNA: TGTGCCAGCAGTTACAAGATGGGTCTCGGGCAAGAGACCCAGTACTTC
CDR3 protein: CASSYKMGLGQETQYF

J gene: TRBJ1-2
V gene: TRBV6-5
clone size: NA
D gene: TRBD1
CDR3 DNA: TGTGCCAGCAGTTACCCTGACAGGGTCGGCTACACCTTC
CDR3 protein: CASSYPDRVGYTF

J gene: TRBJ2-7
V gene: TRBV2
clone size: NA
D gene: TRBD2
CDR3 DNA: TGTGCCAGCAGTCACTCCACTAGCGGGAGGGTCTACGAGCAGTACTTC
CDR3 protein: CASSHSTSGRVYEQYF

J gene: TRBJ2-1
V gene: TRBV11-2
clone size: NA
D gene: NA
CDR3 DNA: TGTGCCAGCAGCTTAGAGTCTAGCCCCCACCTGTTCTTC
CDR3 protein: CASSLESSPHLFF

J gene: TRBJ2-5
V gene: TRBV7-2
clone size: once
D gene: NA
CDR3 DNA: TGTGCCAGCAGCCCCGACAGGAGTCAAGAGACCCAGTACTTC
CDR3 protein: CASSPDRSQETQYF

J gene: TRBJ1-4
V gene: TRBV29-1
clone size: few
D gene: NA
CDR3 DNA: TGCAGCGTTGAAGGGGGCCCTAGGGAAAAACTGTTTTTT
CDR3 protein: CSVEGGPREKLFF

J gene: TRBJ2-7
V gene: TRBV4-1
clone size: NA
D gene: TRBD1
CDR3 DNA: TGCGCCAGCAGCCGCTTAAGGGACAGTCAAGGCTCCTACGAGCAGTACTTC
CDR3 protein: CASSRLRDSQGSYEQYF

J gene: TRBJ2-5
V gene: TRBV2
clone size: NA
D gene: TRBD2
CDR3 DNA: TGTGCCAGCAGTGAAAGGGCGGGGGGGCCCGTTCTGGAGACCCAGTACTTC
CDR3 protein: CASSERAGGPVLETQYF

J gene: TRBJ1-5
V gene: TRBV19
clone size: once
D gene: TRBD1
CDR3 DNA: TGTGCCAGTAGTGTCGACAGGGAGGGCAATCAGCCCCAGCATTTT
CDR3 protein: CASSVDREGNQPQHF

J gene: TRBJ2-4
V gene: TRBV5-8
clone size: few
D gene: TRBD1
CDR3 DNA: TGTGCCAGCAGCGGCCATGCTACAGGGGGGTACGGGCAGTACTTC
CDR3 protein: CASSGHATGGYGQYF

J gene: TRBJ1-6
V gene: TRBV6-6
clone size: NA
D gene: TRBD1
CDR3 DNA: TGTGCCAGCAGTTACGACAGGGGGCGACAGTCACCCCTCCACTTT
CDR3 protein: CASSYDRGRQSPLHF

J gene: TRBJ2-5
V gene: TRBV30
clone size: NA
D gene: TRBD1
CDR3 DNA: TGTGCCTGCTTGGACAGGGGGGGAGAGACCCAGTACTTC
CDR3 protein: CACLDRGGETQYF

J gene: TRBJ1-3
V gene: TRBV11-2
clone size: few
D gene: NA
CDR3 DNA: TGTGCCAGCAGCTTACGGGGTTTTGGGGACACCATATATTTT
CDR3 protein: CASSLRGFGDTIYF

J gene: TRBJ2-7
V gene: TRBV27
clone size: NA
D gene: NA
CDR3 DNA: TGTGCCAGCAGTTTAGGTCCGGGAAGCTCCTACGAGCAGTACTTC
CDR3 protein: CASSLGPGSSYEQYF

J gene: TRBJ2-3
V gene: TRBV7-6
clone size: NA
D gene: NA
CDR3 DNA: TGTGCCAGCAGCTTAGCGAGTGTCCGGAGCACAGATACGCAGTATTTT
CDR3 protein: CASSLASVRSTDTQYF

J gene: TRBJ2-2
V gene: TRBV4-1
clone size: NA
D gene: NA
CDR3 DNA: TGCGCCAGCAGCCAAGCGCCGGGGATCGTGGAGCTGTTTTTT
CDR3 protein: CASSQAPGIVELFF

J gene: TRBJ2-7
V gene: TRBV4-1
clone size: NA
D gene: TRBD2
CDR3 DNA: TGCGCCAGCGCTCTGTCGGGAGGGTACGAGCAGTACTTC
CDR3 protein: CASALSGGYEQYF

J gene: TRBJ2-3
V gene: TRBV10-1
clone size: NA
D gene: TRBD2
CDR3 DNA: TGCGCCAGCAGTGACGGAACCAGCGGGAGGGCCAAGCGCACAGATACGCAGTATTTT
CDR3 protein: CASSDGTSGRAKRTDTQYF

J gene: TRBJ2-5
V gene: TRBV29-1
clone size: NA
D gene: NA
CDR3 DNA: TGCAGCGTTGAGGCTAGCTGGGAAGAGACCCAGTACTTC
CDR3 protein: CSVEASWEETQYF

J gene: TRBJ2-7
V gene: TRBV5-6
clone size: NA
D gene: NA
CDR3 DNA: TGTGCCAGCAGCTTATTTTCTGGGCCCTACGAGCAGTACTTC
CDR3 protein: CASSLFSGPYEQYF

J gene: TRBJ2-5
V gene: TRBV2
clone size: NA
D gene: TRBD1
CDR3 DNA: TGTGCCAGCAGTAGTCCGGGACAGGGGGTAGAGACCCAGTACTTC
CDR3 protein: CASSSPGQGVETQYF